The subject of this entry is one T cell receptor (beta chain). This entry is derived from a study of blood T cell repertoires in COVID-19. About the study: The cDNA or gDNA used as material had been derived from T cells, B-cell-depleted T cells, or PBMCs.

Sequencing used immunoSEQ multiplex PCR; TCRdb keeps in-frame clones, though not all of them. The profile shows some 210,000 clones, 75% to 85% of them singletons. This TCR derives from a man aged 35 to 55 who had recovered from COVID-19. The sample consisted of PBMCs or T cells enriched from blood (not recorded which).

The CDR3 sequence is CASSYSYSGRGHEQYF. CDR3 nucleotide sequence: TGTGCCAGCAGTTACTCCTATAGCGGGAGGGGCCACGAGCAGTACTTC. The chain couples TRBV6-5 to TRBJ2-7, with 11 bases lining up with TRBD2. Trimming removed 0 bases from V and 5 bases from J; junction bases left unmatched: 6. The germline V gene encodes CDR1 MNHEY and CDR2 SVGAGI. The CDR3 runs to 16 residues.